This T cell receptor beta chain was found in a study of blood T cell repertoires in COVID-19. Across the whole study: Samples representing acute and convalescent COVID-19 were sourced from the United States, Italy and Spain. In each case, the material was cDNA or gDNA derived from T cells, B-cell-depleted T cells, or PBMCs.

The repertoire was sequenced with immunoSEQ multiplex PCR; TCRdb's copy has only in-frame clones and lacks some. The sample consists of 350,000 to 400,000 clones, 70% to 90% of them appearing once. Seattle patients were enrolled during active infection and followed longitudinally. Trimming took 2 bases from V and 5 from J; bases not matched to a gene: 7. The CDR3 sequence is 15 residues long. The V gene's germline CDR1 is SGHRS and CDR2 YFSETQ. V gene TRBV5-1 combines with J gene TRBJ1-5; 7 bases line up with TRBD1. The TCR comes from a woman aged 55-69 years with COVID-19, enrolled during active disease. The sequencing sample was made of peripheral blood. CDR3 nucleotide sequence: TGCGCCAGCAGCTTCGGGACAGCCGAGGATCAGCCCCAGCATTTT. Translation gives CASSFGTAEDQPQHF.